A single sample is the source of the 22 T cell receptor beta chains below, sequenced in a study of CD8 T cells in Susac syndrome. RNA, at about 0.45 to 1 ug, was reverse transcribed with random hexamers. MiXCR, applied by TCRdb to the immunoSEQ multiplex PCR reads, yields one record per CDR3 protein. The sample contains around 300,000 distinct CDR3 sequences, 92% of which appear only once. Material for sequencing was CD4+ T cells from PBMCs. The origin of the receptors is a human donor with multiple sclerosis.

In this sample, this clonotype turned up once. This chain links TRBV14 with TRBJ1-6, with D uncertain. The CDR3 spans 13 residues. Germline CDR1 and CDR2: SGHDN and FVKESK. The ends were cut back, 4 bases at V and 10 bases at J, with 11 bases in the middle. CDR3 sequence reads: CASSPLMNSPLHF. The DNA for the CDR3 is TGTGCCAGCAGCCCACTCATGAACTCACCCCTCCACTTT. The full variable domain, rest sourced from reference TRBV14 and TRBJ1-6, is EAGVTQFPSHSVIEKGQTVTLRCDPISGHDNLYWYRRVMGKEIKFLLHFVKESKQDESGMPNNRFLAERTGGTYSTLKVQPAELEDSGVYFCASSPLMNSPLHFGNGTRLTVT.

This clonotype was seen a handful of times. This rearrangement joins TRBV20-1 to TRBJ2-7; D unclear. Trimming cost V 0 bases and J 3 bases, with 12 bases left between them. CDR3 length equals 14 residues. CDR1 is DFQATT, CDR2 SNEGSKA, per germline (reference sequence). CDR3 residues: CSARDMAHYYEQYF. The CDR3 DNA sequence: TGCAGTGCTAGAGACATGGCCCACTACTACGAGCAGTACTTC.

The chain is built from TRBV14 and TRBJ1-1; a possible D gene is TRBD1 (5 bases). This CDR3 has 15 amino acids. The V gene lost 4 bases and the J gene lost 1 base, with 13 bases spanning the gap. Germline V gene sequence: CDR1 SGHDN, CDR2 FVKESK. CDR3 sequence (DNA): TGTGCCAGCAGCCGATTACAGGTCGAGAACACTGAAGCTTTCTTT. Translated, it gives CASSRLQVENTEAFF.

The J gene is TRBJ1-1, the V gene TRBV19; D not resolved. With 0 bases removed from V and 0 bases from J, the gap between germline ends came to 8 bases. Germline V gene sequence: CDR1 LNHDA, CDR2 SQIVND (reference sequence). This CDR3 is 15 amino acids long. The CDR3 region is CASSIDSGVNTEAFF. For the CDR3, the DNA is TGTGCCAGTAGTATAGATTCCGGGGTGAACACTGAAGCTTTCTTT.

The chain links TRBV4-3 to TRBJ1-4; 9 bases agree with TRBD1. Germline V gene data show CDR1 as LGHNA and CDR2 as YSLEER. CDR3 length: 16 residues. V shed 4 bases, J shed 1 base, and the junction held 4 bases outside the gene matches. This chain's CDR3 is CASSRDRVGTNEKLFF. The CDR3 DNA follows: TGCGCCAGCAGCCGGGACAGGGTAGGAACTAATGAAAAACTGTTTTTT.

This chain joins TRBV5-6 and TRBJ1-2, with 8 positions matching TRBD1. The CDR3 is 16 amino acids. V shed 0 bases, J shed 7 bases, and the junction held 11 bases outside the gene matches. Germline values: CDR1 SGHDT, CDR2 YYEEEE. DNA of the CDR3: TGTGCCAGCAGCTTGGGGGGGCGGACAGGGATATCTGGCTACACCTTC. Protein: CASSLGGRTGISGYTF. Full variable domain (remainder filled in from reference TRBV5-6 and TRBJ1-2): DAGVTQSPTHLIKTRGQQVTLRCSPKSGHDTVSWYQQALGQGPQFIFQYYEEEERQRGNFPDRFSGHQFPNYSSELNVNALLLGDSALYLCASSLGGRTGISGYTFGSGTRLTVV.

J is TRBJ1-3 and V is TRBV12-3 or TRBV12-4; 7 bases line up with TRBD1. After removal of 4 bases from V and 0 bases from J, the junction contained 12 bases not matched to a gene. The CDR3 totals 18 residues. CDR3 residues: CASSSGQSSSSSGNTIYF. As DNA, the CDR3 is TGTGCCAGCAGTTCGGGACAGAGCTCTTCCTCCTCTGGAAACACCATATATTTT.

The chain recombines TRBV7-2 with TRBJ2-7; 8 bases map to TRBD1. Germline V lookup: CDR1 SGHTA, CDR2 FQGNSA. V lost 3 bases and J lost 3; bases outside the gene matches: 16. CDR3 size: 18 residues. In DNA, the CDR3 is TGTGCCAGCAGCTTGGCCTTTCGGGGACAGGTCGTCGGCTACGAGCAGTACTTC. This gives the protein CASSLAFRGQVVGYEQYF.

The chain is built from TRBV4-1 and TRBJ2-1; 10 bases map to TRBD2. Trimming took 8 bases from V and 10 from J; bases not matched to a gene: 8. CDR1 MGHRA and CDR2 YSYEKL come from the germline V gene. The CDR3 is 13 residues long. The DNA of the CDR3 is TGCGCCAGCTCCGACAGGACTAGCGGAGAGCAGTTCTTC. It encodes CASSDRTSGEQFF.

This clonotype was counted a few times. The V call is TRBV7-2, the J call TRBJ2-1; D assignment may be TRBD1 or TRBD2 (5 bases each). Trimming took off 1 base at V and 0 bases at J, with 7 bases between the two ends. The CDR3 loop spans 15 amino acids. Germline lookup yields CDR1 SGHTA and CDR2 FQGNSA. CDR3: CASSLEGSSYNEQFF. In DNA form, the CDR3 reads TGTGCCAGCAGCTTAGAGGGGAGCTCCTACAATGAGCAGTTCTTC.

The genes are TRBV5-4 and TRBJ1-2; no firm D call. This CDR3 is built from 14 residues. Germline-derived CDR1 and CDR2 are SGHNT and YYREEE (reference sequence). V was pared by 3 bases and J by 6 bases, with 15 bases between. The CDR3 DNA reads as TGTGCCAGCAGCTCCGGGCGGGAAATGAATGGCTACACCTTC. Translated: CASSSGREMNGYTF.

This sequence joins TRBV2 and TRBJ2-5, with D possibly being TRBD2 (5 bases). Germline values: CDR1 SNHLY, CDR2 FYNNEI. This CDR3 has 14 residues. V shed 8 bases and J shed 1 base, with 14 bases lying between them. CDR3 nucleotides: TGTGCCAGCCTTTCGGACTCAAGCCAAGAGACCCAGTACTTC. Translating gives CASLSDSSQETQYF. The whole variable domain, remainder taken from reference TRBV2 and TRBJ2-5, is EPEVTQTPSHQVTQMGQEVILRCVPISNHLYFYWYRQILGQKVEFLVSFYNNEISEKSEIFDDQFSVERPDGSNFTLKIRSTKLEDSAMYFCASLSDSSQETQYFGPGTRLLVL.

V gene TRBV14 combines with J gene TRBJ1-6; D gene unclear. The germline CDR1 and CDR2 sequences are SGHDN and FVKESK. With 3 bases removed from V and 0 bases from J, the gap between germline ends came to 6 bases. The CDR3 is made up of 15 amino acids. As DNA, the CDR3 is TGTGCCAGCAGCCATCAACCCTCCTATAATTCACCCCTCCACTTT. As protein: CASSHQPSYNSPLHF.

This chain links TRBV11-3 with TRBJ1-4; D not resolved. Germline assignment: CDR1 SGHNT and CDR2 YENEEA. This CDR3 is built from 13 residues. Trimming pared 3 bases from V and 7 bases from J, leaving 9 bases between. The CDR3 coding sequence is TGTGCCAGCAGCTTTTGGGAGCGTGAAAAACTGTTTTTT. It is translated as CASSFWEREKLFF.

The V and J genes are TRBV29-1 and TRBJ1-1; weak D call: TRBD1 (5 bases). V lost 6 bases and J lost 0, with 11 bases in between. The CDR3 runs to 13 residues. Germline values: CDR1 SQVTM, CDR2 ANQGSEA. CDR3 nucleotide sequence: TGCAGCGTATCCCGGGACTTGAACACTGAAGCTTTCTTT. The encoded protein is CSVSRDLNTEAFF.

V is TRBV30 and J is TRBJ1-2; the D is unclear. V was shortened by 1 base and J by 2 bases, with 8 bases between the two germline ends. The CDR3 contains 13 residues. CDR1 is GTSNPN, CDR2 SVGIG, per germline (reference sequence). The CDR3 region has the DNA TGTGCCTGGAGTGCCGGATGGAACTATGGCTACACCTTC. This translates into CAWSAGWNYGYTF.

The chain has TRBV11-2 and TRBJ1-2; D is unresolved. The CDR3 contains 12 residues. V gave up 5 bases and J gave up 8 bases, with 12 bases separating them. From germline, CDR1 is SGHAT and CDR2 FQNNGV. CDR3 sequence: CASSPTGRGYTF. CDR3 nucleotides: TGTGCCAGCAGCCCCACCGGGCGGGGCTACACCTTC.

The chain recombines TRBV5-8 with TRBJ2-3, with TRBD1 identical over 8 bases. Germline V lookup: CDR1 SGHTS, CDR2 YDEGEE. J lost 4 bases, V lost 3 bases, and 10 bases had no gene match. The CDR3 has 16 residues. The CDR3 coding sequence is TGTGCCAGCAGCTGGACAGGGTTCGGGGTTTCAGATACGCAGTATTTT. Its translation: CASSWTGFGVSDTQYF.

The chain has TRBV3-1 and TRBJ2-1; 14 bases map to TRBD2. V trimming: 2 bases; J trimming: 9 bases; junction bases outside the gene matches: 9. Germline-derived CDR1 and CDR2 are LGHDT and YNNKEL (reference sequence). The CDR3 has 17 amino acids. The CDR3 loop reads CASSQTRTSGRIREQFF. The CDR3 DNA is TGTGCCAGCAGCCAAACCCGGACTAGCGGGAGGATACGTGAGCAGTTCTTC.

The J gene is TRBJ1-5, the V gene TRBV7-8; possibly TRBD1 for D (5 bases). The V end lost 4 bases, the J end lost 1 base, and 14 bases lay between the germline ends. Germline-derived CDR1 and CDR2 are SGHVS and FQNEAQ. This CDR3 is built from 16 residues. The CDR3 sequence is CASSSTQRQSNQPQHF. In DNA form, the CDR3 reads TGTGCCAGCAGCTCAACGCAAAGACAGAGCAATCAGCCCCAGCATTTT. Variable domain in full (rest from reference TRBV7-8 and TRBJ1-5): GAGVSQSPRYKVAKRGQDVALRCDPISGHVSLFWYQQALGQGPEFLTYFQNEAQLDKSGLPSDRFFAERPEGSVSTLKIQRTQQEDSAVYLCASSSTQRQSNQPQHFGDGTRLSIL.

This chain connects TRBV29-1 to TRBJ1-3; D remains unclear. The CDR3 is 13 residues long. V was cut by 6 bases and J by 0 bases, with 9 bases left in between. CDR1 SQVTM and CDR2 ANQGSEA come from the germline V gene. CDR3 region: CSVTTSSGNTIYF. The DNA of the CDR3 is TGCAGCGTAACTACGAGCTCTGGAAACACCATATATTTT. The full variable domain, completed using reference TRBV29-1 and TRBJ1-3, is SAVISQKPSRDICQRGTSLTIQCQVDSQVTMMFWYRQQPGQSLTLIATANQGSEATYESGFVIDKFPISRPNLTFSTLTVSNMSPEDSSIYLCSVTTSSGNTIYFGEGSWLTVV.

DNA for the CDR3: TGCAGCGTAAAGGGGGGAGTTGCAACTAATGAAAAACTGTTTTTT. Translating it yields CSVKGGVATNEKLFF. This chain links TRBV29-1 with TRBJ1-4, with D tentatively TRBD1 (6 bases). This CDR3 is built from 15 residues. Germline V lookup: CDR1 SQVTM, CDR2 ANQGSEA. Trimming shortened V by 6 bases and J by 0 bases, and 14 bases separated the two germline ends.